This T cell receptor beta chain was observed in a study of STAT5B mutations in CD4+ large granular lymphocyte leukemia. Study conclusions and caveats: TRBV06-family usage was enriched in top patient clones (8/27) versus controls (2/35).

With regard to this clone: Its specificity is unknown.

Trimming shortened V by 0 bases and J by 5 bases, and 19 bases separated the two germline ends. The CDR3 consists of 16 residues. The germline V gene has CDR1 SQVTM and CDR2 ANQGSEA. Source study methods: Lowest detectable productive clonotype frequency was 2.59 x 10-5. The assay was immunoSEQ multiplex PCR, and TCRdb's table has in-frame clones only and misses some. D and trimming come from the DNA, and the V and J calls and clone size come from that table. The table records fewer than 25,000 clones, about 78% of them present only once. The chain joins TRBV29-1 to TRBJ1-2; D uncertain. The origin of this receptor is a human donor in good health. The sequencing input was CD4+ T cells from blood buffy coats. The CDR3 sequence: CSVEDLQVVGLYGYTF. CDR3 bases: TGCAGCGTTGAAGATCTCCAAGTTGTTGGACTGTATGGCTACACCTTC.